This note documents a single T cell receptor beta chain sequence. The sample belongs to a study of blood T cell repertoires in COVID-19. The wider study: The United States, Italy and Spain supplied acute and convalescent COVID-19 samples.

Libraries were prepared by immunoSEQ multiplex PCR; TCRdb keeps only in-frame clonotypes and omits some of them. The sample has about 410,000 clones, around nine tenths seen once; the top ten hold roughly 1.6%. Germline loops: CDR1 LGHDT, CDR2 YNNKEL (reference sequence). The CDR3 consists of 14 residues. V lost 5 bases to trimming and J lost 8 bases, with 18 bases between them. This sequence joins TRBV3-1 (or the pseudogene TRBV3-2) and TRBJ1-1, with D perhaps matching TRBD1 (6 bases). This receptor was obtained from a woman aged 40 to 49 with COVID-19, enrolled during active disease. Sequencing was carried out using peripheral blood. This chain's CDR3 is CASSASVGGREAFF. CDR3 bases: TGTGCCAGCAGCGCCTCTGTCGGGGGGCGAGAAGCTTTCTTT.